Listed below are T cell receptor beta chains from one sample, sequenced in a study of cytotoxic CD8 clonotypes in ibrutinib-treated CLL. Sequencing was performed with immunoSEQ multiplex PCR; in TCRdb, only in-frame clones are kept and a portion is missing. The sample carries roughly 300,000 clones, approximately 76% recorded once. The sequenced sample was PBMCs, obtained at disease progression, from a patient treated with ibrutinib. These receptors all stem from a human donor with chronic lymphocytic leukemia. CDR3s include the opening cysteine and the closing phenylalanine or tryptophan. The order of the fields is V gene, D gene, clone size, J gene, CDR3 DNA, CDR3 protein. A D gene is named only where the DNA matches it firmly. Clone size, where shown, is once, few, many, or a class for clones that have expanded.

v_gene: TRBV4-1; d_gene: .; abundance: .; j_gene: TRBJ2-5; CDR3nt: TGCGCCAGCAGCCAAGACCCCTGGGGGGGGACACAAGAGACCCAGTACTTC; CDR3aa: CASSQDPWGGTQETQYF
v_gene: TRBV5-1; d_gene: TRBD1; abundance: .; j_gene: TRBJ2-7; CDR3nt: TGCGCCAGCAGCTTCCGCGGACAGGGGGCTTACGAGCAGTACTTC; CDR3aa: CASSFRGQGAYEQYF
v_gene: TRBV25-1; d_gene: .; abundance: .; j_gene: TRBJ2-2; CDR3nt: TGTGCCAGCAGCCCCGGGGTTGCGAACACCGGGGAGCTGTTTTTT; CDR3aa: CASSPGVANTGELFF
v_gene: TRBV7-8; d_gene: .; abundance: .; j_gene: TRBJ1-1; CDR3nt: TGTGCCAGCAGCCGGACGTCGCCCCACACTGAAGCTTTCTTT; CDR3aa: CASSRTSPHTEAFF
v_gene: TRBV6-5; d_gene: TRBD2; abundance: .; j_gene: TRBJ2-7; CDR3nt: TGTGCCAGCAGTTACTCTGGTCTAGCGGGAAGCGAGCAGTACTTC; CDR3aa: CASSYSGLAGSEQYF
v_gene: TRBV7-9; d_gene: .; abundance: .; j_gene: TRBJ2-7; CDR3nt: TGTGCCAGCACCCCAGTTGCAGGGTTCTACGAGCAGTACTTC; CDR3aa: CASTPVAGFYEQYF
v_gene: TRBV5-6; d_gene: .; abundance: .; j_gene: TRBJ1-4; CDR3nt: TGTGCCAGCAGCTTGGTTGGGGCAACTAATGAAAAACTGTTTTTT; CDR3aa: CASSLVGATNEKLFF
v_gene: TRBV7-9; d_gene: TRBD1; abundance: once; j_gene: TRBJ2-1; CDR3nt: TGTGCCAGCAACCGGGGACAGGGGCGCAATGAGCAGTTCTTC; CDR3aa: CASNRGQGRNEQFF
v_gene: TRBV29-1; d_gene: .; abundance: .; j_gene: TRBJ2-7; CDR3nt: TGCAGCGTTGGTGACGGCCGCTCCTACGAGCAGTACTTC; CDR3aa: CSVGDGRSYEQYF
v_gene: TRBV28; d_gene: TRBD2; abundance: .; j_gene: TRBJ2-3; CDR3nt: TGTGCCAGTTCTATACTACTCGGGGGGACAGATACGCAGTATTTT; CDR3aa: CASSILLGGTDTQYF
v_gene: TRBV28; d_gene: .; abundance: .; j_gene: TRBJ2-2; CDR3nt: TGTGGGACTGAACCTGCGAACACCGGGGAGCTGTTTTTT; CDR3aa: CGTEPANTGELFF
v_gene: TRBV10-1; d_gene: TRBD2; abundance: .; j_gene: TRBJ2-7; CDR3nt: TGCGCCAGCAGTGAAGGCAGGGGGCTAGCGGGAGGTCCCTACGAGCAGTACTTC; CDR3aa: CASSEGRGLAGGPYEQYF
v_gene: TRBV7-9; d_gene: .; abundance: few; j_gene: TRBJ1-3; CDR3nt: TGTGCCAGCAGCTTAGCGGGCGACAGGTCCTCTGGAAACACCATATATTTT; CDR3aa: CASSLAGDRSSGNTIYF
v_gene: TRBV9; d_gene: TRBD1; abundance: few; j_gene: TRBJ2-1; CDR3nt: TGTGCCAGCAGCTACCCACAGGGGGGCTACAATGAGCAGTTCTTC; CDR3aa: CASSYPQGGYNEQFF
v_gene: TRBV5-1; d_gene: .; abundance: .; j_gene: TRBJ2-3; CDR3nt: TGCGCCAGCAGCACACGCCGGGTCATCACAGATACGCAGTATTTT; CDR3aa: CASSTRRVITDTQYF
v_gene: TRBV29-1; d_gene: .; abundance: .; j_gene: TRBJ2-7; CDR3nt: TGCAGCGTTGGGTGGTCGGGACTCCAGGCCTACGAGCAGTACTTC; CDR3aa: CSVGWSGLQAYEQYF
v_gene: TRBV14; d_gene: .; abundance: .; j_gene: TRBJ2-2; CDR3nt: TGTGCCAGCAGCCAAGTCCGGCTAGCTTGGGACGGGGAGCTGTTTTTT; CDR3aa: CASSQVRLAWDGELFF
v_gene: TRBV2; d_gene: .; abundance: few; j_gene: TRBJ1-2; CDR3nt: TGTGCCAGCATGGGGCGGAGGACTGGTGGCTACACCTTC; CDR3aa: CASMGRRTGGYTF
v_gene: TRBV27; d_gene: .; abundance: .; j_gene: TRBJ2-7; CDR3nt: TGTGCCAGCAGTTTATACGGGGAGCAGTACTTC; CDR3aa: CASSLYGEQYF
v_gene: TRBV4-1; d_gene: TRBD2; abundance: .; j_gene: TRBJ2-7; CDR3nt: TGCGCCAGCAGCCAACCGAGCGGGGCGAACGAGCAGTACTTC; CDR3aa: CASSQPSGANEQYF
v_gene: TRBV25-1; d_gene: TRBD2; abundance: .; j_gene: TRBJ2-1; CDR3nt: TGTGCCAGCAGCGCGGGAGGCAACTACAATGAGCAGTTCTTC; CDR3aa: CASSAGGNYNEQFF
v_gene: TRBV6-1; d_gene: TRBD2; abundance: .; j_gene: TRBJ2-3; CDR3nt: TGTGCCAGCATAGCGGGACCTTTCGAAGATACGCAGTATTTT; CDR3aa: CASIAGPFEDTQYF
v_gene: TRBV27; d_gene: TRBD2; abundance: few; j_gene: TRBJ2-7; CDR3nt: TGTGCCAGCAGCAGGGCGGGAGTGCTCTACGAGCAGTACTTC; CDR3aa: CASSRAGVLYEQYF
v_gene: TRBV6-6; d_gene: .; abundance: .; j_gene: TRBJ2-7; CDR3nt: TGTGCCAGCAGTAGGCAGGGGAACTACGAGCAGTACTTC; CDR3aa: CASSRQGNYEQYF
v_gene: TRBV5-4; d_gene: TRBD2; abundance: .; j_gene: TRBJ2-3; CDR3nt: TGTGCCAGCAGCCTTAAACTAGCGGTAAACACAGATACGCAGTATTTT; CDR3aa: CASSLKLAVNTDTQYF
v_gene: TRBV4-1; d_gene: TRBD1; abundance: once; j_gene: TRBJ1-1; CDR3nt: TGCGCCAGCAGCCAAGGGACAGGGAGGTGGGTTAACACTGAAGCTTTCTTT; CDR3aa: CASSQGTGRWVNTEAFF
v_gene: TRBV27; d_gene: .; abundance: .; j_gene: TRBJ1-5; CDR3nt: TGTGCCAGTTCAGGGGCAAATCAGCCCCAGCATTTT; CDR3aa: CASSGANQPQHF
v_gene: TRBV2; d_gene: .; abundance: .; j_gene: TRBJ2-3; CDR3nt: TGTGCCAGCAGTGAAGGGGGCTCCCCACCTTATACGCAGTATTTT; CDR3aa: CASSEGGSPPYTQYF
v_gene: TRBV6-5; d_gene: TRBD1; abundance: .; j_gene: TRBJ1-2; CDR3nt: TGTGCCAGCAGCAACCGACAGGGTTACGGCTACACCTTC; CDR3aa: CASSNRQGYGYTF
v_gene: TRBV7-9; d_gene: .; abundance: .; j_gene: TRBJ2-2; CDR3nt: TGTGCCAGCAGCTTTCCCGGGACCGTGAACACCGGGGAGCTGTTTTTT; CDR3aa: CASSFPGTVNTGELFF
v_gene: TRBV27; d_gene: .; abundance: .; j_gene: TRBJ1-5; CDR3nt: TGTGCCAGCAGACGCGGATATAGCAATCAGCCCCAGCATTTT; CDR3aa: CASRRGYSNQPQHF
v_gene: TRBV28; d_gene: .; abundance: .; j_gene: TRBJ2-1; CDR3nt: TGTGGGGTCCAAGGTAGCAGGGGTGGCTACAATGAGCAGTTCTTC; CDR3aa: CGVQGSRGGYNEQFF
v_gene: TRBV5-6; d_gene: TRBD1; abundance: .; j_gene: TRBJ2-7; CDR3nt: TGTGCCAGCAGAAAAGGGACAGGTTTCTCCTACGAGCAGTACTTC; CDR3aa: CASRKGTGFSYEQYF
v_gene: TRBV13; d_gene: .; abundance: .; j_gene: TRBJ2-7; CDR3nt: TGTGCCAGCAGTCGCCGGGACATCGGGCCTCTGCACTTC; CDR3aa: CASSRRDIGPLHF
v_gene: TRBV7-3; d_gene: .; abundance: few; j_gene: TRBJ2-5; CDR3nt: TGTGCCAGCAGCCATATAGGAGGGGTACAAGAGACCCAGTACTTC; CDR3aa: CASSHIGGVQETQYF
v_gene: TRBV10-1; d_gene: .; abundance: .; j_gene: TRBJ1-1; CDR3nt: TGCGCTACGCCGAGGGGGGGCGTCTACACTGAAGCTTTCTTT; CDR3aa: CATPRGGVYTEAFF
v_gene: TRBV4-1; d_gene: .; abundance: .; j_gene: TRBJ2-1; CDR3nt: TGCGCCAGCAGCCAAGAGAGAAGCTCCACCGAGCAGTTCTTC; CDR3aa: CASSQERSSTEQFF
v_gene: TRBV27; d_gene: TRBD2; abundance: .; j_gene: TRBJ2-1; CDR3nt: TGTGCCAGCAAGCTAGCGGATTACAATGAGCAGTTCTTC; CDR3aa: CASKLADYNEQFF